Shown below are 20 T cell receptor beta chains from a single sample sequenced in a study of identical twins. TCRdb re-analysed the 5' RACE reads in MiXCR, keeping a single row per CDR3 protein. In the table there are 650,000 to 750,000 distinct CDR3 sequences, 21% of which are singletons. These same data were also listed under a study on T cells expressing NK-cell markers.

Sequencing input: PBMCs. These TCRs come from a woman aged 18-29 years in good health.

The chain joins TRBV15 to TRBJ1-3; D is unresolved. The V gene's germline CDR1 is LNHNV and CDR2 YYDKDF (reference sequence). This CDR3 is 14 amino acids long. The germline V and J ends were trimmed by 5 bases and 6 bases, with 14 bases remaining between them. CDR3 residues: CATSLSPRENTIYF. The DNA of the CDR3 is TGTGCCACCAGCCTCTCTCCGCGCGAAAACACCATATATTTT.

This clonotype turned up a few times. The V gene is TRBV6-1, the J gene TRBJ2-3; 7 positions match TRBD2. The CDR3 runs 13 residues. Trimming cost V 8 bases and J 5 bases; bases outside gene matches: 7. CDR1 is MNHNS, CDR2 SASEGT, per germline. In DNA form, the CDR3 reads TGTGCCAGCCGAGCGGGGTCGGGAGATACGCAGTATTTT. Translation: CASRAGSGDTQYF.

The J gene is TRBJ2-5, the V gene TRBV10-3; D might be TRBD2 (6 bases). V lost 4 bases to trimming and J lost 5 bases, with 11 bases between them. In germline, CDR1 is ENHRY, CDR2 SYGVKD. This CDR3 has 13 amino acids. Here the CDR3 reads CAISAGEIETQYF. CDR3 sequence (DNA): TGTGCCATCAGTGCGGGGGAAATCGAGACCCAGTACTTC.

The CDR3 protein is CASSLTLYYGYTF. The CDR3 DNA is TGCGCCAGCAGCTTGACTCTCTACTATGGCTACACCTTC. The V gene is TRBV5-1, the J gene TRBJ1-2; no clear D. The germline V gene encodes CDR1 SGHRS and CDR2 YFSETQ. The CDR3 contains 13 residues. Between the trimmed V and J ends, which lost 1 base and 3 bases, there was a span of 7 bases.

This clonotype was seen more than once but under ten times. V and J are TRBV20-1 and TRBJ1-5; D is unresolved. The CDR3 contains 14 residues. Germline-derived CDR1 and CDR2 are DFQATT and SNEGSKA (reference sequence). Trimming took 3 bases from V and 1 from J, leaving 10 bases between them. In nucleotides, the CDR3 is TGCAGTGCTAGGAGACTCCTCAGCAATCAGCCCCAGCATTTT. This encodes CSARRLLSNQPQHF.

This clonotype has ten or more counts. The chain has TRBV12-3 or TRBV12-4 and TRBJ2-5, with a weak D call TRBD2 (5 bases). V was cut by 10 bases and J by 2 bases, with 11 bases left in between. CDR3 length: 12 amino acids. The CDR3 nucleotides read TGTGCCACCAGAGCGGCTCAAGAGACCCAGTACTTC. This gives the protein CATRAAQETQYF.

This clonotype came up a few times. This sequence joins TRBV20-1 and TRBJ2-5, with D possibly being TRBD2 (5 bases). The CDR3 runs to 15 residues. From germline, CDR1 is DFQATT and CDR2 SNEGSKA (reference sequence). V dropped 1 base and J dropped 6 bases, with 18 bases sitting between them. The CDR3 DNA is TGCAGTGCTAGAGGGGGAGCCACCCCCAAGAAGACCCAGTACTTC. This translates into CSARGGATPKKTQYF.

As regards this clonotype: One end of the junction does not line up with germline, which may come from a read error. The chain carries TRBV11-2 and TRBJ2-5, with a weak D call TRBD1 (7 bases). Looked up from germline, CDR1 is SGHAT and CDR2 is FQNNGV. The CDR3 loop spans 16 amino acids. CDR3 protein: CACSLRGPGLQETQYF. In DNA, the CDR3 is TGTGCCTGCAGCCTAAGGGGGCCGGGACTGCAAGAGACCCAGTACTTC.

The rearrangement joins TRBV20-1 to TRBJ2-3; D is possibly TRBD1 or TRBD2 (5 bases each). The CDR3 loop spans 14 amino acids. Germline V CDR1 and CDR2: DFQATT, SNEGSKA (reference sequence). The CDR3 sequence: CSHIRIRDADTQYF. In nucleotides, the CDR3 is TGCAGCCACATCCGAATTAGGGACGCAGATACGCAGTATTTT.

The CDR3 nucleotides are TGTGCCAGCAGCCCGACGAAGACAGGGAGAGGATACAATGAGCAGTTCTTC. Translated, it gives CASSPTKTGRGYNEQFF. J is TRBJ2-1 and V is TRBV7-9, with TRBD1 identical over 7 bases. Germline loops: CDR1 SEHNR, CDR2 FQNEAQ (reference sequence). V lost 5 bases to trimming and J lost 4 bases; unmatched junction nucleotides: 14. This CDR3 spans 17 amino acids. Variable domain in full (rest from reference TRBV7-9 and TRBJ2-1): DTGVSQNPRHKITKRGQNVTFRCDPISEHNRLYWYRQTLGQGPEFLTYFQNEAQLEKSRLLSDRFSAERPKGSFSTLEIQRTEQGDSAMYLCASSPTKTGRGYNEQFFGPGTRLTVL.

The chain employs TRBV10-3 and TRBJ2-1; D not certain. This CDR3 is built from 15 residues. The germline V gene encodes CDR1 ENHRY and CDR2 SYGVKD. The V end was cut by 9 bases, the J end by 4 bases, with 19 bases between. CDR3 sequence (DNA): TGTGCCATTTCATTTTCCTCCACCCAATACAATGAGCAGTTCTTC. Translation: CAISFSSTQYNEQFF.

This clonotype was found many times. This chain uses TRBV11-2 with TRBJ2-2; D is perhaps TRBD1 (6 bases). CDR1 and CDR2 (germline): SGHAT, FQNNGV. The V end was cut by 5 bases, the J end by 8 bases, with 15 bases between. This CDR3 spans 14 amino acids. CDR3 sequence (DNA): TGTGCCAGCAGCACGGGGACACTGCCAGGGGAGCTGTTTTTT. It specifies CASSTGTLPGELFF.

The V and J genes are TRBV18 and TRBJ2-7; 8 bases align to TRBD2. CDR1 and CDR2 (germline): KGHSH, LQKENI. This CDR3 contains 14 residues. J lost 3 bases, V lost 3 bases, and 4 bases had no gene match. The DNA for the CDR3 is TGTGCCAGCTCACCTCGGGCGGGGGGCTACGAGCAGTACTTC. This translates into CASSPRAGGYEQYF.

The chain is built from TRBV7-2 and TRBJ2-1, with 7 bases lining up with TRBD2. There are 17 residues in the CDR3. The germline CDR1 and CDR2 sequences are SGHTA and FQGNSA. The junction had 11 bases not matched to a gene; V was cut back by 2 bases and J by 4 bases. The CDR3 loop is CASSLMGGQEGYNEQFF. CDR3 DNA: TGTGCCAGCAGCTTAATGGGAGGGCAAGAGGGTTACAATGAGCAGTTCTTC.

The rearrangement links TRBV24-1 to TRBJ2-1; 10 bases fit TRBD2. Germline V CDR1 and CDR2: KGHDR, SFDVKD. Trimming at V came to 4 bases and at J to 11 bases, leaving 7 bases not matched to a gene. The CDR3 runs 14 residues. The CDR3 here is CATSDPRTSGKQFF. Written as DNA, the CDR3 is TGTGCCACCAGTGACCCTCGGACTAGCGGAAAGCAGTTCTTC.

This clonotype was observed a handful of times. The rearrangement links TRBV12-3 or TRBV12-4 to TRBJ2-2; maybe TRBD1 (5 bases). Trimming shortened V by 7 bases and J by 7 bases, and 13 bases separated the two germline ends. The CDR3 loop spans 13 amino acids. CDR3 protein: CASTSRGGGELFF. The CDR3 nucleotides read TGTGCCAGCACCTCTAGGGGTGGCGGGGAGCTGTTTTTT.

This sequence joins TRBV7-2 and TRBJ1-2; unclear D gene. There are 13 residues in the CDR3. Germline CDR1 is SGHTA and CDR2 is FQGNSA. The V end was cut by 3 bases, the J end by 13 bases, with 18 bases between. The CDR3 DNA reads TGTGCCAGCAGCTTTCCCAGGATGCCGACCCCCACCTTC. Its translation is CASSFPRMPTPTF.

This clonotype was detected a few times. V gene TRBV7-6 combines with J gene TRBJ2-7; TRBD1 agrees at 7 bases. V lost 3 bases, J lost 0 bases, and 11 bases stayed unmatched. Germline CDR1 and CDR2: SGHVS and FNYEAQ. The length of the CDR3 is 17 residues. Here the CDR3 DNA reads TGTGCCAGCAGCTTGGGAACAAGTGGGGACAGCTCCTACGAGCAGTACTTC. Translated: CASSLGTSGDSSYEQYF.

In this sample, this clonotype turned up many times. The CDR3 reads CASSPPDRAEEKLFF. The CDR3, as DNA: TGTGCCAGCTCACCACCGGACAGGGCCGAAGAAAAACTGTTTTTT. The chain recombines TRBV18 with TRBJ1-4; 8 bases align to TRBD1. The CDR3 consists of 15 residues. Trimming cost V 0 bases and J 8 bases; bases outside gene matches: 5. Per germline, CDR1 KGHSH and CDR2 LQKENI.

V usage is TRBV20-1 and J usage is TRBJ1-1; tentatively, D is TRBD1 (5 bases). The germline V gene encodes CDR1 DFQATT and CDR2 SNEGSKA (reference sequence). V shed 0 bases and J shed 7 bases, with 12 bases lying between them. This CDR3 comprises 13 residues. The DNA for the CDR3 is TGCAGTGCTAGAGAGGGTCTAACAGGTGAAGCTTTCTTT. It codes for CSAREGLTGEAFF.